This T cell receptor (beta chain) was recorded in a study of blood T cell repertoires in COVID-19. Study details: Sample material is recorded as cDNA or gDNA derived from T cells, B-cell-depleted T cells, or PBMCs.

Sequencing was performed with immunoSEQ multiplex PCR; in TCRdb, only in-frame clones are kept and a portion is missing. This sample carries about 95,000 clones, roughly 90% of them seen once, and the ten largest clones take 3% to 4%. Between the trimmed V and J ends, which lost 3 bases and 3 bases, there was a span of 12 bases. Germline V CDR1 and CDR2: ENHRY, SYGVKD. This CDR3 contains 15 residues. The sequence was collected from a woman aged 70-85 years with acute or convalescent COVID-19. The V and J genes are TRBV10-3 and TRBJ1-5, with D maybe TRBD1 (6 bases). Sequenced material: peripheral blood. This CDR3 reads CAISDRAGANQPQHF. The CDR3 DNA reads as TGTGCCATCAGTGACCGTGCAGGGGCCAATCAGCCCCAGCATTTT.